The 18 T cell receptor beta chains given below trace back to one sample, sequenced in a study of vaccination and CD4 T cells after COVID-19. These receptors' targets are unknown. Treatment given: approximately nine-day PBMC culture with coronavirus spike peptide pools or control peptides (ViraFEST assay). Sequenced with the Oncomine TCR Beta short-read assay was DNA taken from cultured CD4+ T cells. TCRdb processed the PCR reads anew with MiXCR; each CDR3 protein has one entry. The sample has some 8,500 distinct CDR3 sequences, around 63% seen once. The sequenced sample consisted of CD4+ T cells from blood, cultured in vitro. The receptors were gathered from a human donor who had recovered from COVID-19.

CDR3 DNA: TGTGCCAGCAGCTTAGCGGGGCACGAGCAGTACTTC. It translates to CASSLAGHEQYF. The rearrangement joins TRBV7-2 to TRBJ2-7, with D perhaps matching TRBD1 (5 bases). Trimming pared 0 bases from V and 5 bases from J, leaving 5 bases between. From germline, CDR1 is SGHTA and CDR2 FQGNSA. This CDR3 region has 12 residues.

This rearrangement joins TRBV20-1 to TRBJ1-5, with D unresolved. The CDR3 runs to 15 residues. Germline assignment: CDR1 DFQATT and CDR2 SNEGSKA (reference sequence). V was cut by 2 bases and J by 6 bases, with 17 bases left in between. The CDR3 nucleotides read TGCAGTGCTAGATCCCTTCAAGGGCATAGTCAGCCCCAGCATTTT. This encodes CSARSLQGHSQPQHF.

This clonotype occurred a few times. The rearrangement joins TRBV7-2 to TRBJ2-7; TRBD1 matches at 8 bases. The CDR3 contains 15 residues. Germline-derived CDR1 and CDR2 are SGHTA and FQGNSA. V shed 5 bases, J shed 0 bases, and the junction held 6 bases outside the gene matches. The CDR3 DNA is TGTGCCAGCAGCCCCCAGGGGGCCAGCTCCTACGAGCAGTACTTC. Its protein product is CASSPQGASSYEQYF.

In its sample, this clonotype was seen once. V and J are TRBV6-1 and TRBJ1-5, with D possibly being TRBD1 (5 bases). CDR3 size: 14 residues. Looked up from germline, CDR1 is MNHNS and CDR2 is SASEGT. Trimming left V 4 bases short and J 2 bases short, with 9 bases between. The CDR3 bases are TGTGCCAGCAGTGGACAGCGGGGCAATCAGCCCCAGCATTTT. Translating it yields CASSGQRGNQPQHF.

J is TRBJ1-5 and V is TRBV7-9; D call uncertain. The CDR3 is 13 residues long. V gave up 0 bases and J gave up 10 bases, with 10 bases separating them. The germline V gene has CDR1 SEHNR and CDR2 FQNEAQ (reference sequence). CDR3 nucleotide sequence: TGTGCCAGCAGCTTAGCGAGGGCGGAACCCCAGCATTTT. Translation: CASSLARAEPQHF.

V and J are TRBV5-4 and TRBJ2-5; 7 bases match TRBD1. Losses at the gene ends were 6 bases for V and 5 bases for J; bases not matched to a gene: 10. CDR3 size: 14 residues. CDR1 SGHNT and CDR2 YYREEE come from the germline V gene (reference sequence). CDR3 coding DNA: TGTGCCAGCAACCCGACAGGGCGAGGGGAGACCCAGTACTTC. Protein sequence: CASNPTGRGETQYF.

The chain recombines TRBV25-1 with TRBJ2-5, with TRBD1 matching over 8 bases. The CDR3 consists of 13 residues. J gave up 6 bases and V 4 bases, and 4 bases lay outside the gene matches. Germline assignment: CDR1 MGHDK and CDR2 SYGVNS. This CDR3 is CASSAGGAQTQYF. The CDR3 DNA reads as TGTGCCAGCAGTGCAGGGGGCGCCCAGACCCAGTACTTC.

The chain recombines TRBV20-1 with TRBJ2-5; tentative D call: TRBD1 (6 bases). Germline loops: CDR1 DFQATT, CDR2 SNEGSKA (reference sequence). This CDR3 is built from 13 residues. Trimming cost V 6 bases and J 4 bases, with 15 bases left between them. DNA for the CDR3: TGCAGTGCCGGACCGGGACAATTAGAGACCCAGTACTTC. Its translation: CSAGPGQLETQYF.

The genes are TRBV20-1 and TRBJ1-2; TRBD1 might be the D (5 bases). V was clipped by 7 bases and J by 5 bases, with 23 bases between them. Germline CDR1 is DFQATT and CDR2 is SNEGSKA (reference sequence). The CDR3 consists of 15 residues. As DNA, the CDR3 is TGCAGTGTCCCCCAGGTAGGGCGGGGGATATATGGCTACACCTTC. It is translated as CSVPQVGRGIYGYTF.

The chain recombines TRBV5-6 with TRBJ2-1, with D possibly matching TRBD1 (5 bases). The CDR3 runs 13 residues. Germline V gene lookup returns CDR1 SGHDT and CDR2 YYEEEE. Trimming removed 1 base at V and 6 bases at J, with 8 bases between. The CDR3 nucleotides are TGTGCCAGCAGCTTGTGGGGCGGCAATGAGCAGTTCTTC. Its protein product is CASSLWGGNEQFF.

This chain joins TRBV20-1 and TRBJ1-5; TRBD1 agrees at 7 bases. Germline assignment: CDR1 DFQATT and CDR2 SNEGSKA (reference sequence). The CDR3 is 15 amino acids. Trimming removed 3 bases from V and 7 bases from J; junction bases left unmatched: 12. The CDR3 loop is CSARDRQGGVQPQHF. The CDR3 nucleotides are TGCAGTGCTAGGGACCGACAGGGAGGGGTGCAGCCCCAGCATTTT.

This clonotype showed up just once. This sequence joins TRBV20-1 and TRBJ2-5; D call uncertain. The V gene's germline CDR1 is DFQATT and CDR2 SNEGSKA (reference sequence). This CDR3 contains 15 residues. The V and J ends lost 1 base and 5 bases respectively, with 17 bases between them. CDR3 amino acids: CSARAHRLVIETQYF. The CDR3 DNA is TGCAGTGCTAGAGCCCACCGGCTAGTTATCGAGACCCAGTACTTC.

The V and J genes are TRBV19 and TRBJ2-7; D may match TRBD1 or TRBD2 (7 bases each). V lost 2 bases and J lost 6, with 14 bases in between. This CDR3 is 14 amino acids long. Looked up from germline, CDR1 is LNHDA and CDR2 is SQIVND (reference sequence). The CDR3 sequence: CASSIRGQRGEQYF. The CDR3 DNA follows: TGTGCCAGTAGTATAAGGGGACAGCGGGGCGAGCAGTACTTC.

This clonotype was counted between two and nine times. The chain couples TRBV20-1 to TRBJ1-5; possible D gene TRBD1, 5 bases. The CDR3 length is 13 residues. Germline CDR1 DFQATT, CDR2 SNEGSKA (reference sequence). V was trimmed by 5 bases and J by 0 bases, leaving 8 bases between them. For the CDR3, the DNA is TGCAGTGCTTACAGGTATAGCAATCAGCCCCAGCATTTT. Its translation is CSAYRYSNQPQHF.

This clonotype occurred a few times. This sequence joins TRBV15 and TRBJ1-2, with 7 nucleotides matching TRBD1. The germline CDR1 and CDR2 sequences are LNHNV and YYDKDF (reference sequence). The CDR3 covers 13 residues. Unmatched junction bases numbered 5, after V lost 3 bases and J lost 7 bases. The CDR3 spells CATSRGRDSGYTF. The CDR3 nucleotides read TGTGCCACCAGCAGGGGACGGGACAGTGGCTACACCTTC.

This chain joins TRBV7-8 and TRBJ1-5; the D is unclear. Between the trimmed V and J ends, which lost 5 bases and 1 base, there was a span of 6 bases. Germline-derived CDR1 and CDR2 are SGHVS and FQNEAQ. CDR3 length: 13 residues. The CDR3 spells CASSAISNQPQHF. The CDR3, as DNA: TGTGCCAGCAGCGCCATCAGCAATCAGCCCCAGCATTTT. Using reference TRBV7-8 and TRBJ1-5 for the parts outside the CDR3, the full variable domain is GAGVSQSPRYKVAKRGQDVALRCDPISGHVSLFWYQQALGQGPEFLTYFQNEAQLDKSGLPSDRFFAERPEGSVSTLKIQRTQQEDSAVYLCASSAISNQPQHFGDGTRLSIL.

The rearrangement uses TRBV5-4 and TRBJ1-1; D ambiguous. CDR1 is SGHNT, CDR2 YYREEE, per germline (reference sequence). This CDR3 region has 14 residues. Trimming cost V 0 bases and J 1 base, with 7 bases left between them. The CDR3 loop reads CASSLDGENTEAFF. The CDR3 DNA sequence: TGTGCCAGCAGCTTGGACGGGGAGAACACTGAAGCTTTCTTT.

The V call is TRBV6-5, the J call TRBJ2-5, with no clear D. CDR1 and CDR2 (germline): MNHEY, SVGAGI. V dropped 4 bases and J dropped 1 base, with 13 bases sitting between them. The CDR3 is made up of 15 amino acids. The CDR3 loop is CASSWVQPPQETQYF. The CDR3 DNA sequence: TGTGCCAGCAGTTGGGTACAGCCACCCCAAGAGACCCAGTACTTC.